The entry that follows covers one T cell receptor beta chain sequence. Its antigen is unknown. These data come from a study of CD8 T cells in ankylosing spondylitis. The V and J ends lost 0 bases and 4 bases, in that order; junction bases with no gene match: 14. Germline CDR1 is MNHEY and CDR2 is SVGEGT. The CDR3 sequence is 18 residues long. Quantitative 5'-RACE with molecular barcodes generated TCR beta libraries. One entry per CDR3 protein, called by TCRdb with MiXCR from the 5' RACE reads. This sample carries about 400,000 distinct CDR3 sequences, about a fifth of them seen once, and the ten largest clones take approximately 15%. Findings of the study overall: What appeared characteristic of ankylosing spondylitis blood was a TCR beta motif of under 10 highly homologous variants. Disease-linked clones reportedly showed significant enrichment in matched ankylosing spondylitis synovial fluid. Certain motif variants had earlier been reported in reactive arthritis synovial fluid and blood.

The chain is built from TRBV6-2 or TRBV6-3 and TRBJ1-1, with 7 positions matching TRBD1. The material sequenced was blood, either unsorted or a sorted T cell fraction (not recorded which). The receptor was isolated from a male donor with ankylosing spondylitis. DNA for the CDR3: TGTGCCAGCAGTTACTCGGATGTTTCAGGGGGGTGGAGCACTGAAGCTTTCTTT. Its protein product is CASSYSDVSGGWSTEAFF.